These 3 T cell receptor beta chains originate from one sample sequenced in a study of blood T cell repertoires in COVID-19. The method was immunoSEQ multiplex PCR; TCRdb's version includes in-frame clones alone and lacks a portion of them. This table holds 150,000 to 200,000 clones, about 90% found once. The sequencing sample was made of PBMCs or T cells enriched from blood (not recorded which). The receptors were gathered from a young woman who had recovered from COVID-19.

This clone occurred once. The V gene is TRBV28, the J gene TRBJ1-1, with D perhaps matching TRBD1 (5 bases). Germline V CDR1 and CDR2: MDHEN, SYDVKM. CDR3 size: 12 residues. V lost 6 bases, J lost 7 bases, and 12 bases lay in between. In DNA, the CDR3 is TGTGCCAGCAGCCCTCCTAGGGGTGAAGCTTTCTTT. Amino acid sequence: CASSPPRGEAFF. Looking up the rest from reference TRBV28 and TRBJ1-1 gives the full variable domain: DVKVTQSSRYLVKRTGEKVFLECVQDMDHENMFWYRQDPGLGLRLIYFSYDVKMKEKGDIPEGYSVSREKKERFSLILESASTNQTSMYLCASSPPRGEAFFGQGTRLTVV.

The J gene is TRBJ1-6, the V gene TRBV4-1; 9 nucleotides match TRBD1. After removal of 4 bases from V and 7 bases from J, the junction contained 11 bases not matched to a gene. The CDR3 runs 17 residues. Germline assignment: CDR1 MGHRA and CDR2 YSYEKL. For the CDR3, the DNA is TGCGCCAGCAGCCCCAGTCTCTCGGACAGGGGAAATTCACCCCTCCACTTT. Translating it yields CASSPSLSDRGNSPLHF.

The chain carries TRBV15 and TRBJ1-4; a weak D match, TRBD1 (6 bases). The V and J ends lost 0 bases and 2 bases respectively, with 10 bases between them. This CDR3 is built from 16 residues. The V gene's germline CDR1 is LNHNV and CDR2 YYDKDF (reference sequence). DNA of the CDR3: TGTGCCACCAGCAGAGATAGGGGGTCCACTAATGAAAAACTGTTTTTT. Translated, it gives CATSRDRGSTNEKLFF.